This T cell receptor beta chain comes out of a study of T-cell memory formation after mild COVID-19. On the study more broadly: Clusters were largely donor specific. General study results and limits: Contracting CD8+ clones were enriched in EMRA, CD4+ mainly in CM and EM. Memory from before infection featured some responding clones, which suggests cross-reactive memory joined.

TCRdb analysed the 5' RACE reads with MiXCR anew, one entry per CDR3 protein. The sample consists of hundreds of thousands of distinct CDR3 sequences, over 20% of them appearing once. The length of the CDR3 is 17 residues. With V trimmed by 3 bases and J by 3 bases, 11 bases remained unmatched. CDR1 and CDR2 (germline): KGHDR, SFDVKD. This clonotype was seen at least ten times. Its specificity is not known. This chain links TRBV24-1 with TRBJ2-3; 7 bases are shared with TRBD2. This receptor was taken from an adult woman who had mild COVID-19 (a few samples of this study predate the infection). Cell type and time point are not known. Material: PBMCs or a T cell subset sorted from them (not recorded which). CDR3 in DNA: TGTGCCACCAGTGATCCCGGGGCGGGAGAGGTGACAGATACGCAGTATTTT. It specifies CATSDPGAGEVTDTQYF.